The 3 T cell receptor beta chains in this list originate from one sample, sequenced in a study of cytomegalovirus exposure and HLA in healthy donors. PCR involved 60 Vbeta and 13 Jbeta primers. TCRdb's copy holds only in-frame clones and misses some; the assay was immunoSEQ multiplex PCR. The repertoire includes roughly 130,000 clones, about 74% of them detected once, and 4.3% sits in the top ten. The sample was PBMCs. The receptors originated from a man aged 18 to 30 in good health and CMV-seropositive.

The genes are TRBV5-1 and TRBJ2-7; perhaps TRBD1 as D (5 bases). This CDR3 contains 15 residues. The V gene's germline CDR1 is SGHRS and CDR2 YFSETQ. The ends were cut back, 0 bases at V and 6 bases at J, with 16 bases in the middle. DNA for the CDR3: TGCGCCAGCAGCTTGGATTTGGGCAGGGTGGCCGAGCAGTACTTC. It codes for CASSLDLGRVAEQYF.

This clone was seen a few times. V gene TRBV5-1 combines with J gene TRBJ2-1; 7 bases map to TRBD2. Germline assignment: CDR1 SGHRS and CDR2 YFSETQ. The CDR3 totals 17 residues. Trimming cost V 1 base and J 2 bases; bases outside gene matches: 9. The CDR3 DNA sequence: TGCGCCAGCAGCTTGTTCGCGGGCGGGGGAGCCTACAATGAGCAGTTCTTC. Protein product: CASSLFAGGGAYNEQFF.

The V and J genes are TRBV6-6 and TRBJ1-5; the D gene is possibly TRBD1 (5 bases). Per the germline V gene, CDR1 is MNHNY and CDR2 is SVGAGI (reference sequence). Trimming took off 6 bases at V and 4 bases at J, with 13 bases between the two ends. The CDR3 has 14 amino acids. The CDR3 loop is CASRVGGGNQPQHF. CDR3 sequence (DNA): TGTGCCAGCAGGGTCGGGGGAGGAAATCAGCCCCAGCATTTT.